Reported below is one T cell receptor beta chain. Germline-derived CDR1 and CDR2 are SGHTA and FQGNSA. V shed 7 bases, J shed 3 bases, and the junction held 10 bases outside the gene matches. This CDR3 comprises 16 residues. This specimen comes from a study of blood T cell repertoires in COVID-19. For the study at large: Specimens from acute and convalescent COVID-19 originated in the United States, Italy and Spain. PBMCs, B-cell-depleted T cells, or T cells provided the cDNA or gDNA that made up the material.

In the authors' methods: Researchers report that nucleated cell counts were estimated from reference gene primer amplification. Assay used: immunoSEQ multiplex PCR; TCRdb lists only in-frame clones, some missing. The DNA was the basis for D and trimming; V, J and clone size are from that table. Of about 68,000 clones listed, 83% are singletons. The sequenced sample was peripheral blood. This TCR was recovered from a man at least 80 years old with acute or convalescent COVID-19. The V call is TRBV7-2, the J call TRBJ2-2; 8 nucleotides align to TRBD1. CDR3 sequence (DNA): TGTGCCAGCAACTTCCGGGCAGGGGGCTACACCGGGGAGCTGTTTTTT. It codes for CASNFRAGGYTGELFF.